This T cell receptor beta chain is from a study of T cell changes during pregnancy in multiple sclerosis. Per the germline V gene, CDR1 is SQVTM and CDR2 is ANQGSEA. V lost 6 bases and J lost 6; bases outside the gene matches: 10. This CDR3 has 13 amino acids. Assay: immunoSEQ multiplex PCR; the TCRdb copy retains only in-frame clones and omits some. The sample has some 87,000 clones, approximately 92% seen once. V is TRBV29-1 and J is TRBJ1-2; 7 positions match TRBD1. The specimen comprised CD4+ T cells from peripheral blood mononuclear cells, sampled before pregnancy. This clonotype was sampled from a female donor with multiple sclerosis, enrolled in a pregnancy study. The CDR3 coding sequence is TGCAGCGTCCAACGGACAGGAGCGAATGGCTACACCTTC. Its protein product is CSVQRTGANGYTF.